Listed below are T cell receptor beta chains from one sample, sequenced in a study of cytomegalovirus exposure and HLA in healthy donors. TCRdb's copy holds only in-frame clones and misses some; the assay was immunoSEQ multiplex PCR. The sample contains fewer than 200,000 clones, 75% to 85% of which appear only once. Sequencing input: PBMCs. The receptors originated from a young man in good health and CMV-seronegative. The CDR3 runs from the conserved cysteine through the conserved F or W. The D gene is left open where the match is weak. Clone size is stated in some rows and not others, as once, few, many or a class when expanded.

TRBJ1-5 | TRBV1 | - | - | TGCACCAGCAGCCAGGCCTGTTTGGCGCGAGGGAACAATCAGCCCCAGCATTTT | CTSSQACLARGNNQPQHF
TRBJ1-5 | TRBV10-2 | - | - | TGCGCCAGCAGTCTTTCTTCCTTTCAGGGCAATCAGCCCCAGCATTTT | CASSLSSFQGNQPQHF
TRBJ1-6 | TRBV28 | - | - | TGTGCCAGCAGTGGTTTGTGGCTCTCAAATTCACCCCTCCACTTT | CASSGLWLSNSPLHF
TRBJ1-5 | TRBV5-8 | - | - | TGTGCCAGCAGCTTGGGACATAGCAATCAGCCCCAGCATTTT | CASSLGHSNQPQHF
TRBJ2-1 | TRBV28 | few | - | TGTGCCAGCAGAATACAGCTACCCTCTTACAATGAGCAGTTCTTC | CASRIQLPSYNEQFF
TRBJ2-7 | TRBV5-1 | once | - | TGCGCCAGCAGCTTGGTAGCGGACTACGAGCAGTACTTC | CASSLVADYEQYF
TRBJ2-3 | TRBV5-1 | few | - | TGCGCCAGCAGCTTGACAGGAGAAATGGCTAGCACAGATACGCAGTATTTT | CASSLTGEMASTDTQYF
TRBJ2-5 | TRBV19 | - | - | TGTGCCAGTAGTATGACAGACAGTTCCCAAGAGACCCAGTACTTC | CASSMTDSSQETQYF
TRBJ2-1 | TRBV6-1 | - | - | TGTGCCAGCTCCCCAGGACTTCTAATTCGAGAGCAGTTCTTC | CASSPGLLIREQFF
TRBJ2-7 | TRBV5-1 | once | - | TGCGCCAGCAGCTTGGGCTACGGGGGTAACTACGAGCAGTACTTC | CASSLGYGGNYEQYF
TRBJ2-2 | TRBV30 | - | - | TGTGCCTGGACCTGGACTGGGAACACCGGGGAGCTGTTTTTT | CAWTWTGNTGELFF
TRBJ1-1 | TRBV18 | - | - | TGTGCCAGCTCACCCCCTAACACTGAAGCTTTCTTT | CASSPPNTEAFF
TRBJ2-3 | TRBV5-1 | - | TRBD2 | TGCGCCAGCAGCTTTAAGACTAGCGGCCGCGCAGATACGCAGTATTTT | CASSFKTSGRADTQYF
TRBJ2-3 | TRBV6-5 | - | - | TGTGCCAGCAGTTACAGCGATACGCAGTATTTT | CASSYSDTQYF
TRBJ1-5 | TRBV10-2 | - | TRBD1 | TGCGCCAGCAGTATCACCGGGACAGGGAGTAGTAGCAATCAGCCCCAGCATTTT | CASSITGTGSSSNQPQHF
TRBJ1-2 | TRBV18 | - | - | TGTGCCAGCTCACCAAGCGACAGCCTAACAGTCTTTAACTATGGCTACACCTTC | CASSPSDSLTVFNYGYTF
TRBJ2-3 | TRBV2 | - | - | TGTGCCAGCCTGGGGCAGCTTAGCACAGATACGCAGTATTTT | CASLGQLSTDTQYF
TRBJ2-5 | TRBV28 | - | - | TGTGCCAGCAGCCCCAGACTAGGCGCAAGGAAGTACTTC | CASSPRLGARKYF
TRBJ1-1 | TRBV6-5 | - | TRBD1 | TGTGCCAGCAGTTACTTACAGGGGGCCGCTGAAGCTTTCTTT | CASSYLQGAAEAFF
TRBJ2-5 | TRBV28 | - | - | TGTGCCAGCAGTCCTATTACCAGAGGCAGCCAAGAGACCCAGTACTTC | CASSPITRGSQETQYF
TRBJ1-5 | TRBV5-6 | - | - | TGTGCCAGCAGCCGAGGATTAGGCAATCAGCCCCAGCATTTT | CASSRGLGNQPQHF
TRBJ1-5 | TRBV2 | - | TRBD1 | TGTGCCAGCAGAAGTGACAGGGAAAGGGGGAGCAATCAGCCCCAGCATTTT | CASRSDRERGSNQPQHF
TRBJ2-3 | TRBV7-2 | - | - | TGTGCCAGCAGCTCGAGCAAGGGAGCTAGCACAGATACGCAGTATTTT | CASSSSKGASTDTQYF
TRBJ2-1 | TRBV6-1 | once | - | TGTGCCAGCACCAAACAGGGCAGGGTTCTCAATGAGCAGTTCTTC | CASTKQGRVLNEQFF
TRBJ1-5 | TRBV7-8 | once | - | TGTGCCAGCAGCCCTCAGCCGACAGGCAATCAGCCCCAGCATTTT | CASSPQPTGNQPQHF
TRBJ1-2 | TRBV18 | - | - | TGTGCCAGCTCCCCACTAGAGGCCTATGGATACTATGGCTACACCTTC | CASSPLEAYGYYGYTF
TRBJ1-5 | TRBV15 | - | TRBD1 | TGTGCCACCAGCCCTCAATGGGACAGCGCATATAGCAATCAGCCCCAGCATTTT | CATSPQWDSAYSNQPQHF
TRBJ2-5 | TRBV2 | - | - | TGTGCCAGCAGTCCCAGGGGAAGAGAGACCCAGTACTTC | CASSPRGRETQYF
TRBJ2-7 | TRBV9 | once | - | TGTGCCAGCAGCGTAGCTAGGGCATCGGGGGAGCAGTACTTC | CASSVARASGEQYF
TRBJ1-5 | TRBV6-1 | few | TRBD1 | TGTGCCAGCAGGGCAGGGGGACAGGGTAATCAGCCCCAGCATTTT | CASRAGGQGNQPQHF
TRBJ1-2 | TRBV11-2 | - | - | TGTGCCAGCAGCTTGTTAGGGGGAAATGGCTACACCTTC | CASSLLGGNGYTF
TRBJ2-5 | TRBV6-5 | few | - | TGTGCCAGCAGTTTGACTAGGTTGGCGGGGACCCAGTACTTC | CASSLTRLAGTQYF
TRBJ2-5 | TRBV5-5 | large | TRBD1 | TGTGCCAGCAGCTTGCGGGACAGATGGTACCAAGAGACCCAGTACTTC | CASSLRDRWYQETQYF
TRBJ2-3 | TRBV7-6 | - | - | TGTGCCAGCAGCTTACCTTCTGCCGGGAGAGGATCAGATACGCAGTATTTT | CASSLPSAGRGSDTQYF
TRBJ2-1 | TRBV5-3 | - | TRBD2 | TGTGCCAGAAGTTATCGTTGGGCGGGAGGGCCTTACAATGAGCAGTTCTTC | CARSYRWAGGPYNEQFF
TRBJ2-5 | TRBV10-3 | - | TRBD1 | TGTGCCATCAGTGTGGTGACAGGGGTTCAAGAGACCCAGTACTTC | CAISVVTGVQETQYF
TRBJ2-7 | TRBV6-5 | - | TRBD1 | TGTGCCAGCAGGCTTGGGACAGGGAACGAGCAGTACTTC | CASRLGTGNEQYF
TRBJ1-2 | TRBV29-1 | - | - | TGCAGCGTTGAAGATCCCTACCAGGGGCCTTCCTACACCTTC | CSVEDPYQGPSYTF
TRBJ2-5 | TRBV28 | - | TRBD1 | TGTGCCAGCAGTTTCGGTCGTCGTGGACAGGCCCAAGAGACCCAGTACTTC | CASSFGRRGQAQETQYF
TRBJ2-2 | TRBV7-2 | few | - | TGTGCCAGCAGCTTACTCACCGGGGAGCTGTTTTTT | CASSLLTGELFF
TRBJ2-7 | TRBV6-6 | - | TRBD2 | TGTGCCAGCTCTAGCGGGTACTACGAGCAGTACTTC | CASSSGYYEQYF
TRBJ2-1 | TRBV27 | few | - | TGTGCCAGCAGTTTGTGGGGAGGTGGGGTGCTCAATGAGCAGTTCTTC | CASSLWGGGVLNEQFF
TRBJ1-1 | TRBV7-3 | - | - | TGTGCCAGCAGCCTTTCAGTACGGGGATCCTCGGTGGATACTGAAGCTTTCTTT | CASSLSVRGSSVDTEAFF